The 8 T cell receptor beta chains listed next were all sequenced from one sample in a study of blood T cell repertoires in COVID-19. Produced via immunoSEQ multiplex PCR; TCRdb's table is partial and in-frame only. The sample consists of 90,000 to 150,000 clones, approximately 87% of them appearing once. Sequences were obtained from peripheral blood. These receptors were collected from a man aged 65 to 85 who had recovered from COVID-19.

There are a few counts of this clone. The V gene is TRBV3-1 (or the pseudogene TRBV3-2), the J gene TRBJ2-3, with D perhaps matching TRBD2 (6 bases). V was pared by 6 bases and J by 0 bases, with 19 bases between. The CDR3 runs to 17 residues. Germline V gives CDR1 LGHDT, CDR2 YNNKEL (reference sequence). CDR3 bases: TGTGCCAGCAGTCTCGGGACTTATCTTACTAGCACAGATACGCAGTATTTT. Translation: CASSLGTYLTSTDTQYF.

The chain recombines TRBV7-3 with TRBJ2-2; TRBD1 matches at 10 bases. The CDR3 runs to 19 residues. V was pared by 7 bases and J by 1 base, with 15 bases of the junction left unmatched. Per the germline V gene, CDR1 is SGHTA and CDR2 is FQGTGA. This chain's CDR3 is CASTSSETGGLGNTGELFF. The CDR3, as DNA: TGTGCCAGCACCTCATCCGAGACAGGGGGCCTAGGGAACACCGGGGAGCTGTTTTTT.

CDR3 nucleotides: TGCGCCACCCGTATGGCGGGAGACTACAATGAGCAGTTCTTC. The encoded protein is CATRMAGDYNEQFF. J is TRBJ2-1 and V is TRBV5-1; 7 bases line up with TRBD2. Per germline, CDR1 SGHRS and CDR2 YFSETQ. Trimming at V came to 9 bases and at J to 3 bases, leaving 9 bases not matched to a gene. The length of the CDR3 is 14 residues.

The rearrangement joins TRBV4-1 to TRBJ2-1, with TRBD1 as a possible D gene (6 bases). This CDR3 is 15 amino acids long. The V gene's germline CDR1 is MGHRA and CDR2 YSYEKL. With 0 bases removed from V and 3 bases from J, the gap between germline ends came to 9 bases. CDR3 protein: CASSQDPTGYNEQFF. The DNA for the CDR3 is TGCGCCAGCAGCCAAGATCCGACAGGCTACAATGAGCAGTTCTTC.

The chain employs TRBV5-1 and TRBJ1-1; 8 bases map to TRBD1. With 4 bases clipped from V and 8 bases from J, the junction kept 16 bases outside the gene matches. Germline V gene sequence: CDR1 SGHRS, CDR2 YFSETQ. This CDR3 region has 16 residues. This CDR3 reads CASSPGRENRGWEAFF. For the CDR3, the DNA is TGCGCCAGCAGCCCCGGACGTGAAAACAGGGGGTGGGAAGCTTTCTTT.

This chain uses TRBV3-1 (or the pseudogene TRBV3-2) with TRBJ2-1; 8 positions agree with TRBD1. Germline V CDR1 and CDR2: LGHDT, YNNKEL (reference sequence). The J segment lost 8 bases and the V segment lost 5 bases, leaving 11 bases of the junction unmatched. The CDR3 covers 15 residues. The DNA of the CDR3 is TGTGCCAGCAGCGACCGGGACAGGTGTGTTGATGAGCAGTTCTTC. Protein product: CASSDRDRCVDEQFF.

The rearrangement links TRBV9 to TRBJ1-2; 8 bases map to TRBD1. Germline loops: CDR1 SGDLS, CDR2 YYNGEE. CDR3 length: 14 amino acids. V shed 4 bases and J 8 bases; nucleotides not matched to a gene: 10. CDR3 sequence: CASSPRAGGLGYTF. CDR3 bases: TGTGCCAGCAGCCCCCGGGCAGGGGGCCTGGGCTACACCTTC.

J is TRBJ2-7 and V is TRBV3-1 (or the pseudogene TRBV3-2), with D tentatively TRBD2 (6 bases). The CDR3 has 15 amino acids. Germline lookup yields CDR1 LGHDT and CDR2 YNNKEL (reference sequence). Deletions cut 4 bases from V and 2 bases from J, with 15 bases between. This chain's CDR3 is CASSPTAGRTYEQYF. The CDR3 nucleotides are TGTGCCAGCAGCCCAACCGCTGGGAGGACCTACGAGCAGTACTTC.